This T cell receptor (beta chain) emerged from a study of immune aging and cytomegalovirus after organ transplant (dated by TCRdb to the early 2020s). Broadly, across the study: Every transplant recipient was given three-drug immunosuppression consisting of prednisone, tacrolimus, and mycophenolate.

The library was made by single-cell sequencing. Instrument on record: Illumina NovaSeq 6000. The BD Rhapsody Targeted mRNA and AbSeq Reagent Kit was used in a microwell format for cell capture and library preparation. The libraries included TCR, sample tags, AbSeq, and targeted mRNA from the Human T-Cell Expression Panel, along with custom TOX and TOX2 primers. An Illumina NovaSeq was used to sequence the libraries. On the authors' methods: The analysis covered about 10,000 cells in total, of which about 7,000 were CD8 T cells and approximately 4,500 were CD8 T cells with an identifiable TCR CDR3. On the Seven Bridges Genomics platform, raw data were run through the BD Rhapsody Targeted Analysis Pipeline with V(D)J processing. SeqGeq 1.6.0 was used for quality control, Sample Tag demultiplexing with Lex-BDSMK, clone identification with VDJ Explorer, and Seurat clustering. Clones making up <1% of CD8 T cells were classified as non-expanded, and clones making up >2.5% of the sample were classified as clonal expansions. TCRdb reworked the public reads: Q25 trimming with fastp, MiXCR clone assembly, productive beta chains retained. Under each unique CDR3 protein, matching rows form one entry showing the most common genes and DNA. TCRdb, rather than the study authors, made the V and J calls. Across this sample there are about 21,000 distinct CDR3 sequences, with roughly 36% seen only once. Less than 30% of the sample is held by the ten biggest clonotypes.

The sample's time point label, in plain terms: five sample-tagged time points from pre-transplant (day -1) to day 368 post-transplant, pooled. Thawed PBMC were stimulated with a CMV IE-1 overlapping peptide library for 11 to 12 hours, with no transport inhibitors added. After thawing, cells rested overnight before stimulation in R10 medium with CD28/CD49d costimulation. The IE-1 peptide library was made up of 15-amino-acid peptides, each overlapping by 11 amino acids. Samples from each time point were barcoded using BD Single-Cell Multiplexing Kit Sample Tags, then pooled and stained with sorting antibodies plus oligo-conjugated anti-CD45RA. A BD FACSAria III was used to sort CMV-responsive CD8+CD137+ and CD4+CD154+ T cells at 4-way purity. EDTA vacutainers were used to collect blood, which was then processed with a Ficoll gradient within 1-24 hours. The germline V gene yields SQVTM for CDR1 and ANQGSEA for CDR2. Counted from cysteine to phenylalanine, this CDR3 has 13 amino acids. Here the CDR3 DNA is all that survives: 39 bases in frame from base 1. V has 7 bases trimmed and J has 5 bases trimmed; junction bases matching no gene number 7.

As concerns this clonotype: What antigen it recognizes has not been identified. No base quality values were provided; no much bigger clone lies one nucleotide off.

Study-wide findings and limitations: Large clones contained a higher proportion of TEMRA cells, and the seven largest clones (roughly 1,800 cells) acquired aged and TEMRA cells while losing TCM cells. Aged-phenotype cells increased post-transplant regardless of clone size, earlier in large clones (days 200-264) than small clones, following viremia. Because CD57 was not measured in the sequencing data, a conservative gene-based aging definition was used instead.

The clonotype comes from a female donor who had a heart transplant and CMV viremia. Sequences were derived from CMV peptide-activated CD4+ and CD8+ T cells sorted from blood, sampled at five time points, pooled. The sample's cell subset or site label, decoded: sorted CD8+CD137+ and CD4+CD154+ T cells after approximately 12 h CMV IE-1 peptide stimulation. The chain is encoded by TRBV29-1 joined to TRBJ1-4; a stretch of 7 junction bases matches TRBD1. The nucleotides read TGCAGCGCAGAAGGGGGCGAGAATGAAAAACTGTTTTTT. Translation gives CSAEGGENEKLFF.